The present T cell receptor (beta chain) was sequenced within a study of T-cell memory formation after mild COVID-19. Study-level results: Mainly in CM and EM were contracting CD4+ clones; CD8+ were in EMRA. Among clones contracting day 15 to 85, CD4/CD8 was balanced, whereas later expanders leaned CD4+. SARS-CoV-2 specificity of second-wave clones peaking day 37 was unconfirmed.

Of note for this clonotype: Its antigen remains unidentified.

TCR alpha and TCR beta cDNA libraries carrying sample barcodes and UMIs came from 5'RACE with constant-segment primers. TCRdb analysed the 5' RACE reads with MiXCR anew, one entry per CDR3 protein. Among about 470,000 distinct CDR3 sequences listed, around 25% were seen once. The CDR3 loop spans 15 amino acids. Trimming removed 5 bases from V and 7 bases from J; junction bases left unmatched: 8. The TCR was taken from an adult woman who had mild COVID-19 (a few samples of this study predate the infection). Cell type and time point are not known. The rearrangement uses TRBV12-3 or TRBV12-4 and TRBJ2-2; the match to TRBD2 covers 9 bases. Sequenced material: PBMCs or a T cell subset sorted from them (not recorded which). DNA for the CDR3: TGTGCCAGCAGTCCTAGCGGGAAGGGGCTCGGGGAGCTGTTTTTT. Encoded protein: CASSPSGKGLGELFF.